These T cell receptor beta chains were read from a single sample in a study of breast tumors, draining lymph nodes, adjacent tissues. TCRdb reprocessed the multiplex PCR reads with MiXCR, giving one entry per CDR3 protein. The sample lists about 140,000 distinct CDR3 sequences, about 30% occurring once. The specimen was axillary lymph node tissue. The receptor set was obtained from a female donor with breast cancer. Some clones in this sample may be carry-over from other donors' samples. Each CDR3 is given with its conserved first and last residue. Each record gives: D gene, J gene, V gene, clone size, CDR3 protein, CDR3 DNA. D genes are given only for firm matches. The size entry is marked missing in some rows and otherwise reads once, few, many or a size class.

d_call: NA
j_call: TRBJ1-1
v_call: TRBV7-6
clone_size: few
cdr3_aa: CASSLGAGNLEAFF
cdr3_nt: TGTGCCAGCAGCTTAGGGGCAGGTAATCTTGAAGCTTTCTTT

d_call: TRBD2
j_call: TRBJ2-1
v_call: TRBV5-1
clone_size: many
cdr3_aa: CASSFRPSGDGNEQFF
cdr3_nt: TGCGCCAGCAGCTTTAGGCCTAGCGGGGATGGAAATGAGCAGTTCTTC

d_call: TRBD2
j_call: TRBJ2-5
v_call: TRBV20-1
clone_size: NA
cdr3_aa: CSARSPGLAGQETQYF
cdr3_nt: TGCAGTGCTAGGTCACCGGGACTAGCGGGGCAAGAGACCCAGTACTTC

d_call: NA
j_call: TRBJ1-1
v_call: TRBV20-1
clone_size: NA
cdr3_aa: CSARPYMNTEAFF
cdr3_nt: TGCAGTGCTAGGCCTTATATGAACACTGAAGCTTTCTTT

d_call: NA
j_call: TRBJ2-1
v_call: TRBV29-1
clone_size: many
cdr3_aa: CSVSHTNDEQFF
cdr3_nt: TGCAGCGTCAGCCACACGAACGATGAGCAGTTCTTC

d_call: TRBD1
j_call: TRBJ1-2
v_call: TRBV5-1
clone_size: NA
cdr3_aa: CASSLGDSSYGYTF
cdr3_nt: TGCGCCAGCAGCTTGGGGGACAGTTCTTATGGCTACACCTTC

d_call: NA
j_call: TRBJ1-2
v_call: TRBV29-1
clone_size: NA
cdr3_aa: CGGEDQARMNYGYTF
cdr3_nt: TGCGGCGGTGAAGATCAAGCCAGGATGAACTATGGCTACACCTTC

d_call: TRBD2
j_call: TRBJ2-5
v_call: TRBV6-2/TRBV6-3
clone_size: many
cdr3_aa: CASRDYRSQETQYF
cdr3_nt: TGTGCCAGCCGGGACTATCGTTCCCAAGAGACCCAGTACTTC

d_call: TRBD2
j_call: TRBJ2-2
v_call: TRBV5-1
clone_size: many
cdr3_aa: CASSLVPSGGARAGELFF
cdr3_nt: TGCGCCAGCAGCTTGGTTCCTAGCGGGGGGGCCCGGGCCGGGGAGCTGTTTTTT

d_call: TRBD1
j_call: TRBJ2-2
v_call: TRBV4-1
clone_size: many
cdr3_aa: CASSWRTGGNTGELFF
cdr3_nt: TGCGCCAGCAGCTGGAGGACAGGGGGTAACACCGGGGAGCTGTTTTTT

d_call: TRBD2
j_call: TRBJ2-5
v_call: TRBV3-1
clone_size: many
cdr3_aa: CASLLAGQMETQYF
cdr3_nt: TGTGCCAGCTTACTAGCGGGGCAGATGGAGACCCAGTACTTC

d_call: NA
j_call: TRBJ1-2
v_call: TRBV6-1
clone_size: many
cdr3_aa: CASVRGFSGYTF
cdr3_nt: TGTGCCAGCGTAAGGGGGTTTAGTGGCTACACCTTC

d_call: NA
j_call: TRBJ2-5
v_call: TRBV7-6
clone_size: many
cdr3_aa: CASSLIKKAETQYF
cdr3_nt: TGTGCCAGCAGCTTGATTAAGAAAGCGGAGACCCAGTACTTC

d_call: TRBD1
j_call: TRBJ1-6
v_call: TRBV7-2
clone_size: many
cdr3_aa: CASSLGPGTGQPLHF
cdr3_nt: TGTGCCAGCAGCTTAGGTCCCGGGACAGGGCAACCCCTCCACTTT

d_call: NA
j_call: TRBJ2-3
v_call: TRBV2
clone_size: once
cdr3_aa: CASTVRQGRTDTQYF
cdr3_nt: TGTGCCAGCACAGTCAGGCAGGGACGCACAGATACGCAGTACTTT

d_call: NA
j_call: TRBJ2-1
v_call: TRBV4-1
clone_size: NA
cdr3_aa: CACSRPTGYNEQFF
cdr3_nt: TGCGCGTGCAGCCGACCTACAGGCTACAATGAGCAGTTCTTC

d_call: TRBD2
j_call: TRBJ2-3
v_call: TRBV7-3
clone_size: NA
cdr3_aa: CASSRTRGDTQYF
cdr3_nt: TGTGCCAGCAGCCGGACTAGAGGGGATACGCAGTATTTT

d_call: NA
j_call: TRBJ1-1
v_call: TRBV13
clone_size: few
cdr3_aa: CASSLVGRFSSVNTEAFF
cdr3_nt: TGTGCCAGCAGCTTAGTTGGTCGGTTTTCGTCAGTGAACACTGAAGCTTTCTTT

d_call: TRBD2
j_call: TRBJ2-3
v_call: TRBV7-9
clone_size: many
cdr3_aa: CASSPSGLGLAGAGDTQYF
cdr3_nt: TGTGCCAGCAGCCCATCGGGCTTGGGACTAGCGGGGGCTGGAGATACGCAGTATTTT

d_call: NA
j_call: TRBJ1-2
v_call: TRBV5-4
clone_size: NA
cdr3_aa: CASSKNGVENTF
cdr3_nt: TGTGCCAGCAGCAAGAACGGGGTTGAAAACACCTTC

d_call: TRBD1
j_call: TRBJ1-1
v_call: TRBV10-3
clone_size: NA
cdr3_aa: CAIRDREHFMNTEAFF
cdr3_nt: TGTGCCATCAGGGACAGGGAACATTTTATGAACACTGAAGCTTTCTTT

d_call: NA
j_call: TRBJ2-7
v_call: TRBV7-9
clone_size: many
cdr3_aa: CASSLSGTLYEQYF
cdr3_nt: TGTGCCAGCAGCTTGTCGGGGACCCTCTACGAGCAGTACTTC

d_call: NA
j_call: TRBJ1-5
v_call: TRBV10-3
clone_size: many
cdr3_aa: CAISEGILGQPQHF
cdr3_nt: TGTGCCATCAGTGAGGGGATTCTGGGTCAGCCCCAGCATTTT

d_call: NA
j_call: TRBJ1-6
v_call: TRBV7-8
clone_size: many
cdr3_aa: CASSPIIAGSSYNSPLHF
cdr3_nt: TGTGCCAGCAGCCCGATTATTGCAGGGAGCTCCTATAATTCACCCCTCCACTTT

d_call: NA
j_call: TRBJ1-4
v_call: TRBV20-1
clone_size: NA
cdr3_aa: CSARDGLSNEKLFF
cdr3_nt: TGCAGTGCTAGAGATGGTCTAAGTAATGAAAAACTGTTTTTT

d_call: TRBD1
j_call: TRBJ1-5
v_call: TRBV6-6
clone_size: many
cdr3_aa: CASRPGQGASQPQHF
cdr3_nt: TGTGCCAGCAGGCCGGGACAGGGGGCTTCTCAGCCCCAGCATTTT

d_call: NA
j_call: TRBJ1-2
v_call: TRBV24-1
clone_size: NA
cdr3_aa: CATRSGKGYTF
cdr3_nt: TGTGCCACTCGTTCAGGGAAAGGCTACACCTTC